The rows below give T cell receptor beta chains drawn from one sample of a study of T-cell reconstitution after alpha-beta-depleted transplantation in children. Each CDR3 protein is one row after TCRdb ran MiXCR on the PCR reads. The table has around 340,000 distinct CDR3 sequences, more than 10% seen once. The material was PBMCs, obtained from the stem cell graft. The origin of the receptors is a human donor who donated a stem cell graft to a child with Fanconi anemia. The CDR3 runs from the conserved cysteine through the conserved F or W.

V gene: TRBV12-3/TRBV12-4; CDR3 protein: CASSAGTAATQYF
V gene: TRBV6-5; CDR3 protein: CASTNRANNSPLHF
V gene: TRBV29-1; CDR3 protein: CSVEGHRGSSTDTQYF
V gene: TRBV12-3/TRBV12-4; CDR3 protein: CASSRGQGRTYEQYF
V gene: TRBV20-1; CDR3 protein: CSARYWTGPEQYF
V gene: TRBV24-1; CDR3 protein: CATSEGGRGTDTQYF
V gene: TRBV5-6; CDR3 protein: CASSLLSGIGNTIYF
V gene: TRBV6-5; CDR3 protein: CASSYRTGPNTGELFF
V gene: TRBV7-3; CDR3 protein: CASSLLGDRVAGELFF
V gene: TRBV5-1; CDR3 protein: CASSPGTGNTIYF